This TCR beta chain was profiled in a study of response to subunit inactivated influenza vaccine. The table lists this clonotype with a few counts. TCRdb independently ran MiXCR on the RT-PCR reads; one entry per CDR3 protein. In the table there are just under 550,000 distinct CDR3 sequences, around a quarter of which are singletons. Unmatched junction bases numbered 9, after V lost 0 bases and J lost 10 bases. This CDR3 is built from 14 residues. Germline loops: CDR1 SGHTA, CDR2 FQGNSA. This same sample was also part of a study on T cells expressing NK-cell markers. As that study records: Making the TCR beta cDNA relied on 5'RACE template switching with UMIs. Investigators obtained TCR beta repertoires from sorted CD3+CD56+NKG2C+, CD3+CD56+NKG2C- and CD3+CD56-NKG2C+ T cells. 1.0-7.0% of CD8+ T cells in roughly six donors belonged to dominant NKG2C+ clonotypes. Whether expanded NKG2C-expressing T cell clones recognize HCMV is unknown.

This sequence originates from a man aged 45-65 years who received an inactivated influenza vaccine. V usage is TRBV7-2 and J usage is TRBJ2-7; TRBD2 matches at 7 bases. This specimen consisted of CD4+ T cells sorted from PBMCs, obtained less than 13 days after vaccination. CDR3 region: CASSLARGGDSQYF. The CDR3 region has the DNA TGTGCCAGCAGCTTAGCCCGCGGGGGAGACTCCCAGTACTTC.